Below are 3 T cell receptor beta chains sequenced from a single sample in a study of blood T cell repertoires in COVID-19. Clones were sequenced by immunoSEQ multiplex PCR, and TCRdb holds only the in-frame ones, with some missing. The sample lists over 60,000 clones; roughly nine tenths were seen once. The specimen was peripheral blood. The receptors derive from an older man with acute or convalescent COVID-19.

J is TRBJ1-2 and V is TRBV15, with 9 bases lining up with TRBD1. The CDR3 is 14 residues long. Germline V lookup: CDR1 LNHNV, CDR2 YYDKDF (reference sequence). J gave up 8 bases and V 5 bases, and 9 bases lay outside the gene matches. CDR3: CATSVVQGAGGYTF. CDR3 DNA sequence: TGTGCCACCAGCGTAGTACAGGGGGCTGGGGGCTACACCTTC.

The V call is TRBV21-1, the J call TRBJ2-7; the D segment call TRBD1 is taken from the table without a DNA check. TRBV21-1 is recorded as a pseudogene. The CDR3 length is 19 residues. This CDR3 reads CASSKWSSTRDRVTLEQYF. Here the CDR3 DNA reads TGTGCCAGCAGCAAATGGTCCTCTACCAGGGACAGGGTTACCCTCGAGCAGTACTTC.

The J gene is TRBJ2-3, the V gene TRBV5-1, with 10 bases aligning to TRBD2. The V and J ends lost 4 bases and 0 bases, in that order; junction bases with no gene match: 11. CDR1 and CDR2 from the germline V gene are SGHRS and YFSETQ. The CDR3 is 18 residues long. This chain's CDR3 is CASSPSASGGSSTDTQYF. CDR3 sequence (DNA): TGCGCCAGCAGCCCGTCGGCTAGCGGGGGATCTAGCACAGATACGCAGTATTTT.